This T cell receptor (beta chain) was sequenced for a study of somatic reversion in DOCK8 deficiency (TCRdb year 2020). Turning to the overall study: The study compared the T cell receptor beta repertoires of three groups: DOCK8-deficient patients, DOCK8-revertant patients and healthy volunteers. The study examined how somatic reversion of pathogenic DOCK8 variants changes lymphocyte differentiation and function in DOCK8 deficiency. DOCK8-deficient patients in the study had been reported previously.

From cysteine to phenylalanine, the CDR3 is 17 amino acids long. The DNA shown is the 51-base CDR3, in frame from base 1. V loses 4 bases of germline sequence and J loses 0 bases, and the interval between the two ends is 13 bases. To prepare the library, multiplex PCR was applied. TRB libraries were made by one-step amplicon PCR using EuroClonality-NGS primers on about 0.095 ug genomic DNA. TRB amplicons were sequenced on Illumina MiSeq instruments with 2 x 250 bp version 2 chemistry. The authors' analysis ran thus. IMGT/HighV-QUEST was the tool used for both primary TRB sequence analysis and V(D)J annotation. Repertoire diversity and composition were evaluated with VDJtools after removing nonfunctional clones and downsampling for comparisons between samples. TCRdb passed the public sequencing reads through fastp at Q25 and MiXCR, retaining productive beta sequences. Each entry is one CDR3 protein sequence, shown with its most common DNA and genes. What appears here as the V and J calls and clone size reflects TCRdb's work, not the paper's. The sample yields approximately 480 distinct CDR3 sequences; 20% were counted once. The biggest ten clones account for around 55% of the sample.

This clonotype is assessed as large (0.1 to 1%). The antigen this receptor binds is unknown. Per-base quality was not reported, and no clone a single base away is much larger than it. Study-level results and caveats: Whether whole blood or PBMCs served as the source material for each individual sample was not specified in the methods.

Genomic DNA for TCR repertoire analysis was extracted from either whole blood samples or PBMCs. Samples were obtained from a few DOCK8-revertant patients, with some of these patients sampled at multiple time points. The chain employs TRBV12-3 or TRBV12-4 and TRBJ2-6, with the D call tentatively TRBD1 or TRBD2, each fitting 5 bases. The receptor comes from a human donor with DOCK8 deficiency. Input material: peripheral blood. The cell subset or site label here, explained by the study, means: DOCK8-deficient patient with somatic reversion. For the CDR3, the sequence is CASSSWDRSSGANVLTF. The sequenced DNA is TGTGCCAGCAGTTCATGGGACCGGAGCTCTGGGGCCAACGTCCTGACTTTC.